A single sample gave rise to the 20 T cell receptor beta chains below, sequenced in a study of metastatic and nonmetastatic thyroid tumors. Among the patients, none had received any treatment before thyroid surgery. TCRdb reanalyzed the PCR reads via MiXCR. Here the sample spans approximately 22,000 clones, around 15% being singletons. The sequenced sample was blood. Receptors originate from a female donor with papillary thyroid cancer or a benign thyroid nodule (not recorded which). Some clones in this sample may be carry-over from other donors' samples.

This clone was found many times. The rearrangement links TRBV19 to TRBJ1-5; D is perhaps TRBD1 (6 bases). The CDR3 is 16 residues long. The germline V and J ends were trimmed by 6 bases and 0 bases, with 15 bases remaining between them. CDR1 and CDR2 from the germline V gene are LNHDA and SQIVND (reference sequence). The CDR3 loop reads CASRHRQDYSNQPQHF. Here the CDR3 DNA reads TGTGCCAGTAGGCACCGACAGGACTATAGCAATCAGCCCCAGCATTTT.

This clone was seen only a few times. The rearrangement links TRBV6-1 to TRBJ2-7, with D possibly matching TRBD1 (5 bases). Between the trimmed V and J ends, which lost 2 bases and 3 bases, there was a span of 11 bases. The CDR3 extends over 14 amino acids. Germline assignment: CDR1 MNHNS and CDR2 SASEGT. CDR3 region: CASSELQGSYEQYF. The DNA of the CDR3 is TGTGCCAGCAGTGAATTGCAGGGTAGCTACGAGCAGTACTTC.

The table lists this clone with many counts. CDR3 protein: CASSGGGKNYNEQFF. The CDR3 DNA reads as TGCGCCAGCAGCGGGGGGGGTAAAAACTACAATGAGCAGTTCTTC. This chain joins TRBV5-1 and TRBJ2-1; 7 positions agree with TRBD2. The CDR3 consists of 15 residues. Germline lookup yields CDR1 SGHRS and CDR2 YFSETQ. The V segment lost 4 bases and the J segment 3 bases; nucleotides outside the gene matches: 7. Based on the CDR3 plus reference TRBV5-1 and TRBJ2-1, the full variable domain is KAGVTQTPRYLIKTRGQQVTLSCSPISGHRSVSWYQQTPGQGLQFLFEYFSETQRNKGNFPGRFSGRQFSNSRSEMNVSTLELGDSALYLCASSGGGKNYNEQFFGPGTRLTVL.

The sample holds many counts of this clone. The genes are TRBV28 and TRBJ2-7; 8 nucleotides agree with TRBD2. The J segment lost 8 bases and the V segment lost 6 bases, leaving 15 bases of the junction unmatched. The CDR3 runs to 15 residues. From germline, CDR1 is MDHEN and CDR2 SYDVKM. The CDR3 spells CASSPLGREDPQQYF. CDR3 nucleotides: TGTGCCAGCAGCCCGCTAGGGCGGGAGGATCCCCAGCAGTACTTC.

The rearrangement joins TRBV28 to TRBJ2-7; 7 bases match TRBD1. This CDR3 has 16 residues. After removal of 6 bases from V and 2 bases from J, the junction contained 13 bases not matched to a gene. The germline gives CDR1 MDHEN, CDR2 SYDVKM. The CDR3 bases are TGTGCCAGCAGACCAGCTAACAGGGGCGTCACCTACGAGCAGTACTTC. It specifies CASRPANRGVTYEQYF.

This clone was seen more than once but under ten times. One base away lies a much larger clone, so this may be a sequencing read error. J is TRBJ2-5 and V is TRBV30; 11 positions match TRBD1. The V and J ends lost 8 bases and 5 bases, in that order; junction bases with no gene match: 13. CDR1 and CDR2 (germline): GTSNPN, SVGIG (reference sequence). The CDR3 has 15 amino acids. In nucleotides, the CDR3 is TGTGCCCGGACCGGGACAGGGGGGGTATGGGAGACCCAGTACTTC. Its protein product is CARTGTGGVWETQYF. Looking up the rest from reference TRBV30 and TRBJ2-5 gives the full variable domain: SQTIHQWPATLVQPVGSPLSLECTVEGTSNPNLYWYRQAAGRGLQLLFYSVGIGQISSEVPQNLSASRPQDRQFILSSKKLLLSDSGFYLCARTGTGGVWETQYFGPGTRLLVL.

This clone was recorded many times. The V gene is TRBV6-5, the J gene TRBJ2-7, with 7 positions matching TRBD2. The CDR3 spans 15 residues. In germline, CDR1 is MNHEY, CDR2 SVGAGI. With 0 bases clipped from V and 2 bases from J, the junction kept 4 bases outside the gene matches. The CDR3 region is CASSYSGTKPYEQYF. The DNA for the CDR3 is TGTGCCAGCAGTTACTCCGGGACTAAACCCTACGAGCAGTACTTC.

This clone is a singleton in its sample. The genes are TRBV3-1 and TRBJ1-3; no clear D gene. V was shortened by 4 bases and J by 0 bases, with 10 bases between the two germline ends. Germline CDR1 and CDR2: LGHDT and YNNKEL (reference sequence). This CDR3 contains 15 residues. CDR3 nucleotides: TGTGCCAGCAGCCCCTTACAAATCTCTGGAAACACCATATATTTT. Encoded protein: CASSPLQISGNTIYF.

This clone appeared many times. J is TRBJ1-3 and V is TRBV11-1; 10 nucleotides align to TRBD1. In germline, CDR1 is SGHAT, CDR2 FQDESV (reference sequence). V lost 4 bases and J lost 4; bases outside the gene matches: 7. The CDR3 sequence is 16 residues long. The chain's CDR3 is CASSSDRGLRGNTIYF. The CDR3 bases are TGTGCCAGCAGCTCGGACAGGGGGTTGAGAGGAAACACCATATATTTT. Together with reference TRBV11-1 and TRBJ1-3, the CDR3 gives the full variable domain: EAEVAQSPRYKITEKSQAVAFWCDPISGHATLYWYRQILGQGPELLVQFQDESVVDDSQLPKDRFSAERLKGVDSTLKIQPAELGDSAMYLCASSSDRGLRGNTIYFGEGSWLTVV.

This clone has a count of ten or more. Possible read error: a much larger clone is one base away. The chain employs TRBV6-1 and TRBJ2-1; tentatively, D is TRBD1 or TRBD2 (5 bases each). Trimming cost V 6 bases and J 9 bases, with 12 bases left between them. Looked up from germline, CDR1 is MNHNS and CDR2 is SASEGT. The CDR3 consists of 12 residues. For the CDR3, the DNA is TGTGCCAGCAGCTGGACGAGGGGTGAGCAGTTCTTC. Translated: CASSWTRGEQFF.

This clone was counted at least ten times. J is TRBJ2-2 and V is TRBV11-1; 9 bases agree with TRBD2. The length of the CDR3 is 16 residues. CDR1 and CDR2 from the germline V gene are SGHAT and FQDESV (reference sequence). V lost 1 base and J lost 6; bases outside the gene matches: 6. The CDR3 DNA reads TGTGCCAGCAGCTTAGAGTCTAGCGGGGTCCCCGGGGAGCTGTTTTTT. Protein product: CASSLESSGVPGELFF.

The CDR3 bases are TGTGCCAGCAGCAGAGGGACAGGGGCCTACGAGCAGTACTTC. Translation: CASSRGTGAYEQYF. V and J are TRBV3-1 and TRBJ2-7; 10 bases match TRBD1. V lost 5 bases and J lost 2; bases outside the gene matches: 3. Germline V gene sequence: CDR1 LGHDT, CDR2 YNNKEL (reference sequence). CDR3 length: 14 amino acids.

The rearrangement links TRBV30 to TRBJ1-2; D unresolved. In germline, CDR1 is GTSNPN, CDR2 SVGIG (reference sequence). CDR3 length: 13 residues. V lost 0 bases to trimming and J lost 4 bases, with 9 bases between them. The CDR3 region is CAWSVGLTYGYTF. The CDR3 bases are TGTGCCTGGAGTGTAGGACTCACCTATGGCTACACCTTC.

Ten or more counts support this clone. The CDR3 loop reads CSARGRGSGYEQYF. In nucleotides, the CDR3 is TGCAGTGCTAGGGGCAGGGGAAGCGGCTACGAGCAGTACTTC. This chain connects TRBV20-1 to TRBJ2-7; the D gene is possibly TRBD1 (6 bases). The CDR3 has 14 residues. In germline, CDR1 is DFQATT, CDR2 SNEGSKA (reference sequence). V dropped 3 bases and J dropped 3 bases, with 15 bases sitting between them.

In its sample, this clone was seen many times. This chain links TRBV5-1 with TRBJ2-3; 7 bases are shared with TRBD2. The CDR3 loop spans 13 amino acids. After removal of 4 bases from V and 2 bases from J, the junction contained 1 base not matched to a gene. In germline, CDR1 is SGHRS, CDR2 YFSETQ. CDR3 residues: CASSGLDTDTQYF. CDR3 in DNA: TGCGCCAGCAGCGGACTAGACACAGATACGCAGTATTTT.

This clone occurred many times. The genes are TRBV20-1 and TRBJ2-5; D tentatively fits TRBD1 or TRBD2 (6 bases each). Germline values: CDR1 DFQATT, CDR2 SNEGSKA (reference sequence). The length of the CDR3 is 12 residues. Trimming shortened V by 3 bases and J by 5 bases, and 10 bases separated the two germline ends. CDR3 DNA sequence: TGCAGTGCTAGGGGGGGCTTGGAGACCCAGTACTTC. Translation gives CSARGGLETQYF.

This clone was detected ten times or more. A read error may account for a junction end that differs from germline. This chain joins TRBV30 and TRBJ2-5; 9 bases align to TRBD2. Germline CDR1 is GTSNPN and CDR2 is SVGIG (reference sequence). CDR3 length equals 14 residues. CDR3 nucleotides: TGTGCCTGGGGCGGACTAGCGAGCCAAGAGGCCCAGTACTTC. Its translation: CAWGGLASQEAQYF.

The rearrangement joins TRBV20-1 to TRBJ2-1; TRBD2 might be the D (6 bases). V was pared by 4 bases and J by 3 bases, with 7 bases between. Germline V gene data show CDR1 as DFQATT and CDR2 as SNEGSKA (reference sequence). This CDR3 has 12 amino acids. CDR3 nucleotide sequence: TGCAGTGCTAAGACTAGCTACAATGAGCAGTTCTTC. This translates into CSAKTSYNEQFF.

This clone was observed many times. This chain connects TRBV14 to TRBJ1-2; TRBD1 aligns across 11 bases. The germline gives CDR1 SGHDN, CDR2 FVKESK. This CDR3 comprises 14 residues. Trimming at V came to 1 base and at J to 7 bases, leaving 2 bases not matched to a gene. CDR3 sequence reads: CASSQGTGGVGYTF. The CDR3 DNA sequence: TGTGCCAGCAGCCAAGGGACAGGGGGCGTTGGCTACACCTTC.

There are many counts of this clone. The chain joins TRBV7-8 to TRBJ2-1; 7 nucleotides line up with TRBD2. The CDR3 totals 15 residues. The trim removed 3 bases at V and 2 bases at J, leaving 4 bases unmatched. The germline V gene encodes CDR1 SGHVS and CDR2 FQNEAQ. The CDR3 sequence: CASSFTSAAYNEQFF. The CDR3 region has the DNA TGTGCCAGCAGCTTTACTAGCGCAGCCTACAATGAGCAGTTCTTC.